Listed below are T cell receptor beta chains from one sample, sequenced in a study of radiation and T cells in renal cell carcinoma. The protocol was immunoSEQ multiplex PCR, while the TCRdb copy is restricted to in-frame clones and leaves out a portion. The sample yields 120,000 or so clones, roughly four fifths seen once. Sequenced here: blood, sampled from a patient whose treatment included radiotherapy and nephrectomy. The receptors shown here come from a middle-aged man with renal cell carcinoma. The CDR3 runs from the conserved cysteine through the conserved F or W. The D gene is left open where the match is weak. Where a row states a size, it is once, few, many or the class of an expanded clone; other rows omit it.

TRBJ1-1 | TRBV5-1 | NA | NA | CASSLDGMNTEAFF | TGCGCCAGCAGCCTAGACGGAATGAACACTGAAGCTTTCTTT
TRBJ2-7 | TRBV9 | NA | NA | CASSVTGSNTEQYF | TGTGCCAGCAGCGTTACGGGCAGTAATACCGAGCAGTACTTC
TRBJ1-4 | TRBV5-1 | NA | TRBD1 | CASATGGGQEKLFF | TGCGCCAGCGCCACAGGGGGCGGTCAAGAAAAACTGTTTTTT
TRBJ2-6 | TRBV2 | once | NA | CASSGSSGANVLTF | TGTGCCAGCAGTGGGTCTTCTGGGGCCAACGTCCTGACTTTC
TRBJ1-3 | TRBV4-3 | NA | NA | CASSQQPDSSGNTIYF | TGCGCCAGCAGCCAACAACCGGACAGCTCTGGAAACACCATATATTTT
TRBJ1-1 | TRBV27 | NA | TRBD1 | CASRPGPGTGNTEAFF | TGTGCCAGCAGACCCGGTCCCGGGACAGGGAACACTGAAGCTTTCTTT
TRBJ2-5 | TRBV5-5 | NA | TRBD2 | CASRDSGMSETQYF | TGTGCCAGCAGAGATAGCGGGATGTCTGAGACCCAGTACTTC
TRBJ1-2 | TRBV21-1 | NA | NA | CASSRDRGFVGYTF | TGTGCCAGCAGCCGGGACAGGGGGTTTGTAGGCTACACCTTC
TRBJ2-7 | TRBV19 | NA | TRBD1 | CASSIRDRGYEQYF | TGTGCCAGTAGTATTCGGGACAGGGGCTACGAGCAGTACTTC
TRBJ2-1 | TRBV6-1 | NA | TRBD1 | CASINLDRGVNEQFF | TGTGCCAGCATAAATCTGGACAGGGGGGTCAATGAGCAGTTCTTC
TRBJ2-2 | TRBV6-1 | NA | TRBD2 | CASSIAGVNTGELFF | TGTGCCAGCAGTATAGCGGGAGTGAACACCGGGGAGCTGTTTTTT
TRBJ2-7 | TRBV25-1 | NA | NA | CASSEWGGRALEQYF | TGTGCCAGCAGTGAATGGGGTGGCAGGGCTCTCGAGCAGTACTTC
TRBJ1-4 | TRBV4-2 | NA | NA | CASSQSFTATNEKLFF | TGTGCCAGCAGCCAATCATTCACAGCAACTAATGAAAAACTGTTTTTT
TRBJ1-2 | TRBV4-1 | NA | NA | CASSQERGANYGYTF | TGCGCCAGCAGCCAAGAACGAGGAGCTAACTATGGCTACACCTTC
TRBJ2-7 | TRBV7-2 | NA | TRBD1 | CASSLAQGEFEQYF | TGTGCCAGCAGCTTAGCTCAGGGGGAATTCGAGCAGTACTTC
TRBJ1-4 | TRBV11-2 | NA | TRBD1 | CASSPQGATNEKLFF | TGTGCCAGCAGCCCGCAGGGGGCAACTAATGAAAAACTGTTTTTT
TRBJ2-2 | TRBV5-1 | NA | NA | CASSTTGLDTGELFF | TGCGCCAGCAGCACAACAGGGCTTGACACCGGGGAGCTGTTTTTT
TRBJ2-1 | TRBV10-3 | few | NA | CAISEWGYNEQFF | TGTGCCATCAGTGAATGGGGCTACAATGAGCAGTTCTTC
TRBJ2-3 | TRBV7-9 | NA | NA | CASRGSVDTDTQYF | TGTGCCAGCAGGGGATCGGTGGACACAGATACGCAGTATTTT
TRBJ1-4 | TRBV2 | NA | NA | CASQTYGSWGEKLFF | TGTGCCAGCCAAACCTACGGGAGCTGGGGTGAAAAACTGTTTTTT
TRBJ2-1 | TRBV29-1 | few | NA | CSVGRPENNEQFF | TGCAGCGTTGGAAGGCCAGAAAACAATGAGCAGTTCTTC
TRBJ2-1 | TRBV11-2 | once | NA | CASSLARGSSYNEQFF | TGTGCCAGCAGCTTGGCGCGGGGTAGCTCCTACAATGAGCAGTTCTTC
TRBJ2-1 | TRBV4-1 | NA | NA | CASSSLLGSSYNEQFF | TGCGCCAGCAGCTCTCTCTTGGGGAGCTCCTACAATGAGCAGTTCTTC
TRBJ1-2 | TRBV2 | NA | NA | CASNPDPSPLYGYTF | TGTGCCAGCAATCCTGACCCTTCACCGCTCTATGGCTACACCTTC
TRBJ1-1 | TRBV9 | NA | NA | CASSVELNTEAFF | TGTGCCAGCAGCGTAGAACTAAACACCGAAGCTTTCTTT
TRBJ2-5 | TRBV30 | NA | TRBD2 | CAWKPSGGKETQYF | TGTGCCTGGAAGCCTAGCGGGGGTAAGGAGACCCAGTACTTC
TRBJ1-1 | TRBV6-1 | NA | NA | CASSVVTNTEAFF | TGTGCCAGCAGTGTCGTTACGAACACTGAAGCTTTCTTT
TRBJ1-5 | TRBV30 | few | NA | CAWSSYQPQHF | TGTGCCTGGAGTTCCTATCAGCCCCAGCATTTT
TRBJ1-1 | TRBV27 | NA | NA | CASSLSSQGSMYTEAFF | TGTGCCAGCAGTTTATCGTCTCAGGGGAGCATGTACACTGAAGCTTTCTTT
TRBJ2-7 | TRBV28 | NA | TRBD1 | CASKQGFFYEQYF | TGTGCCAGCAAACAGGGGTTCTTCTACGAGCAGTACTTC
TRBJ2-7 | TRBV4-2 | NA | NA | CASSGGAAVAGPYEQYF | TGTGCCAGCAGCGGAGGAGCTGCGGTGGCGGGACCCTACGAGCAGTACTTC
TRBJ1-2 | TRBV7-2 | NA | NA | CASSPSDSHLGGYTF | TGTGCCAGCAGCCCAAGCGACAGTCATCTGGGGGGCTACACCTTC
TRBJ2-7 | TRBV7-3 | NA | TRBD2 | CASSLTSGLAGGEQYF | TGTGCCAGCAGCTTAACCTCGGGACTAGCGGGAGGCGAGCAGTACTTC
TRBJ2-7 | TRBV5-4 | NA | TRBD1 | CASSLAMGQGAGEQYF | TGTGCCAGCAGCTTGGCCATGGGACAGGGGGCCGGTGAGCAGTACTTC
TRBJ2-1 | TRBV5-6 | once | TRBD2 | CASSPVSSGRVDEQFF | TGTGCCAGCAGCCCGGTGTCTAGCGGGAGGGTGGATGAGCAGTTCTTC
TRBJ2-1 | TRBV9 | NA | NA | CASSWGSSYNEQFF | TGTGCCAGCAGCTGGGGGAGCTCCTACAATGAGCAGTTCTTC
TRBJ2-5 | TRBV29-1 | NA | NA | CSVGGDHQETQYF | TGCAGCGTTGGCGGGGACCACCAAGAGACCCAGTACTTC
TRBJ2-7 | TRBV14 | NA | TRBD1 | CASSPTGYRYEQYF | TGTGCCAGCAGTCCGACAGGGTACCGGTACGAGCAGTACTTC
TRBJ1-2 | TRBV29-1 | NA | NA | CSVDAGTRGGFGYTF | TGCAGCGTTGATGCTGGGACTCGGGGTGGGTTTGGCTACACCTTC
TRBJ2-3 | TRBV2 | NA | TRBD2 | CASRTSVGDTQYF | TGTGCCAGCCGAACTAGCGTTGGAGATACGCAGTATTTT